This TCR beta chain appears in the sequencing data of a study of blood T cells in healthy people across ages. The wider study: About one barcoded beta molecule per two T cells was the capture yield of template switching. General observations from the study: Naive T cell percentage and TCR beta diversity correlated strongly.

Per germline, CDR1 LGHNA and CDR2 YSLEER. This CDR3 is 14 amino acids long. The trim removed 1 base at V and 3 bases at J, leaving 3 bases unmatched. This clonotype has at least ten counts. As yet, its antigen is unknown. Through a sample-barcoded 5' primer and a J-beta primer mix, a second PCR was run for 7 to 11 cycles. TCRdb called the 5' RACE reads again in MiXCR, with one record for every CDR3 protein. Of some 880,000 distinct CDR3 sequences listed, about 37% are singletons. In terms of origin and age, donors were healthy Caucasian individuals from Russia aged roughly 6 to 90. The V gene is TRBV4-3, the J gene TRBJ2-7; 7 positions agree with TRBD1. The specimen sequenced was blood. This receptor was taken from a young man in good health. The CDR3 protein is CASSQAYRGYEQYF. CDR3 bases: TGCGCCAGCAGCCAAGCTTACAGGGGCTACGAGCAGTACTTC.